What follows are 19 T cell receptor beta chains derived from one specimen sequenced in a study of blood T cell repertoires in COVID-19. Libraries were prepared by immunoSEQ multiplex PCR; TCRdb keeps only in-frame clonotypes and omits some of them. Of roughly 250,000 clones listed, around 88% were seen once; the top ten hold about 3.3%. The source material was PBMCs or T cells enriched from blood (not recorded which). Every receptor here comes from a woman aged 40 to 55 with acute COVID-19.

This clone was observed once. CDR3: CASTSGPPGELFF. CDR3 in DNA: TGTGCCAGCACTAGCGGGCCCCCCGGGGAGCTGTTTTTT. The J gene is TRBJ2-2, the V gene TRBV7-9, with 8 bases identical to TRBD2. CDR1 and CDR2 (germline): SEHNR, FQNEAQ (reference sequence). Losses at the gene ends were 7 bases for V and 6 bases for J; bases not matched to a gene: 4. This CDR3 has 13 residues.

This clone was seen a few times. This sequence joins TRBV3-1 (or the pseudogene TRBV3-2) and TRBJ1-5; TRBD1 aligns across 9 bases. The CDR3 loop spans 14 amino acids. Germline values: CDR1 LGHDT, CDR2 YNNKEL (reference sequence). V dropped 4 bases and J dropped 10; count of bases not matched to a gene: 8. The CDR3 loop reads CASSRGQGGVPQHF. The CDR3 nucleotides read TGTGCCAGCAGCCGGGGACAGGGCGGTGTTCCCCAGCATTTT.

The V call is TRBV19, the J call TRBJ2-1, with TRBD2 identical over 7 bases. The CDR3 has 16 residues. V dropped 5 bases and J dropped 8; count of bases not matched to a gene: 15. Germline CDR1 and CDR2: LNHDA and SQIVND (reference sequence). CDR3 in DNA: TGTGCCAGTAGTCTAACTCAGGGACTTCGGGGGGATGAGCAGTTCTTC. This translates into CASSLTQGLRGDEQFF.

The chain joins TRBV10-3 to TRBJ2-5, with a possible D match to TRBD2 (5 bases). Trimming took 9 bases from V and 4 from J, leaving 9 bases between them. Germline loops: CDR1 ENHRY, CDR2 SYGVKD. The CDR3 has 11 amino acids. This CDR3 is CAIGSGETQYF. The DNA of the CDR3 is TGTGCCATTGGGAGCGGAGAGACCCAGTACTTC.

The V gene is TRBV4-1, the J gene TRBJ2-1; D perhaps matches TRBD2 (5 bases). Germline assignment: CDR1 MGHRA and CDR2 YSYEKL. The ends were cut back, 3 bases at V and 4 bases at J, with 19 bases in the middle. The CDR3 is 17 amino acids. The CDR3: CASSQGLVSGIYNEQFF. The CDR3 coding sequence is TGCGCCAGCAGCCAGGGTTTAGTCTCCGGGATTTACAATGAGCAGTTCTTC.

This chain links TRBV2 with TRBJ1-2, with TRBD1 as a possible D gene (6 bases). Looked up from germline, CDR1 is SNHLY and CDR2 is FYNNEI. The CDR3 covers 13 residues. With 11 bases removed from V and 7 bases from J, the gap between germline ends came to 20 bases. Here the CDR3 reads CACRDTGRVGYTF. CDR3 nucleotide sequence: TGTGCCTGCCGGGACACAGGCAGGGTTGGCTACACCTTC.

The chain carries TRBV7-8 and TRBJ2-3, with 10 bases fitting TRBD2. The CDR3 loop spans 16 amino acids. CDR1 is SGHVS, CDR2 FQNEAQ, per germline. J gave up 2 bases and V 5 bases, and 7 bases lay outside the gene matches. CDR3 region: CASSPSTSGYTDTQYF. CDR3 sequence (DNA): TGTGCCAGCAGCCCCTCGACTAGCGGGTACACAGATACGCAGTATTTT.

For this clone: A junction end diverges from the germline sequence, so it may reflect a read error. V usage is TRBV7-3 and J usage is TRBJ2-7; TRBD2 matches 8 bases. Germline CDR1 is SGHTA and CDR2 is FQGTGA. This CDR3 has 13 residues. The CDR3 loop reads CASSLTGREGIKF. Here the CDR3 DNA reads TGTGCCAGCAGCTTAACGGGCCGGGAGGGTATTAAATTC.

The chain uses TRBV2 and TRBJ1-2; D is uncertain. Germline values: CDR1 SNHLY, CDR2 FYNNEI. V lost 3 bases and J 7 bases, leaving 9 bases between the germline ends. The CDR3 consists of 12 residues. The CDR3 coding sequence is TGTGCCAGCAGTGAGGCCGGGAGTGGCTACACCTTC. Translating gives CASSEAGSGYTF.

The chain uses TRBV5-8 and TRBJ1-5; D remains unclear. There are 15 residues in the CDR3. V shed 4 bases and J shed 7 bases, with 18 bases lying between them. Looked up from germline, CDR1 is SGHTS and CDR2 is YDEGEE. DNA of the CDR3: TGTGCCAGCAGCCCGGGGAGGGTCGGTGAACAGCCCCAGCATTTT. Amino acid sequence: CASSPGRVGEQPQHF.

The CDR3 spells CASSQHSAVGGYNEKLFF. CDR3 nucleotides: TGCGCCAGCAGCCAACATAGCGCCGTGGGGGGTTATAATGAAAAACTGTTTTTT. The chain employs TRBV4-1 and TRBJ1-4; tentatively, D is TRBD1 (5 bases). Germline CDR1 and CDR2: MGHRA and YSYEKL. Trimming stripped 2 bases from V and 4 bases from J, with 20 bases between. There are 18 residues in the CDR3.

As concerns this clone: Within the sample, other DNA sequences also encode this same CDR3. The chain has TRBV5-1 and TRBJ2-5; no definite D call. The CDR3 is 11 amino acids. Trimming took off 1 base at V and 5 bases at J, with 3 bases between the two ends. Germline V gene lookup returns CDR1 SGHRS and CDR2 YFSETQ. In DNA, the CDR3 is TGCGCCAGCAGCTTGCAGGAGACCCAGTACTTC. Translated, it gives CASSLQETQYF.

This sequence joins TRBV13 and TRBJ2-5; 8 bases are shared with TRBD2. This CDR3 is 16 amino acids long. With V trimmed by 0 bases and J by 2 bases, 5 bases remained unmatched. Germline V gives CDR1 PRHDT, CDR2 FYEKMQ (reference sequence). The CDR3: CASSLGGSGVQETQYF. The CDR3 DNA sequence: TGTGCCAGCAGCTTAGGTGGTAGCGGGGTACAAGAGACCCAGTACTTC. The whole variable domain, remainder taken from reference TRBV13 and TRBJ2-5, is AAGVIQSPRHLIKEKRETATLKCYPIPRHDTVYWYQQGPGQDPQFLISFYEKMQSDKGSIPDRFSAQQFSDYHSELNMSSLELGDSALYFCASSLGGSGVQETQYFGPGTRLLVL.

For the CDR3, the DNA is TGTGCCAGCAGTTACGAGGGAGCCTATAATTCACCCCTCCACTTT. It translates to CASSYEGAYNSPLHF. The chain recombines TRBV6-5 with TRBJ1-6; no definite D call. Per the germline V gene, CDR1 is MNHEY and CDR2 is SVGAGI. V lost 2 bases to trimming and J lost 2 bases, with 7 bases between them. There are 15 residues in the CDR3.

A remark on this clone: The same CDR3 arises from other DNA sequences in this sample as well. The chain uses TRBV10-3 and TRBJ2-7; D remains ambiguous. The V end lost 0 bases, the J end lost 4 bases, and 4 bases lay between the germline ends. Per germline, CDR1 ENHRY and CDR2 SYGVKD. The CDR3 totals 12 residues. The DNA for the CDR3 is TGTGCCATCAGTGAGTCCTCTTACGAGCAGTACTTC. Translation: CAISESSYEQYF.

Here the CDR3 DNA reads TGTGCCAGCAGCCCAGGGGGCTCTCCCTATAACTATGGCTACACCTTC. Translated, it gives CASSPGGSPYNYGYTF. This rearrangement joins TRBV11-2 to TRBJ1-2, with 8 bases matching TRBD1. CDR1 and CDR2 from the germline V gene are SGHAT and FQNNGV. V lost 5 bases, J lost 1 base, and 9 bases stayed unmatched. This CDR3 is 16 amino acids long.

The rearrangement joins TRBV7-3 to TRBJ2-1; D perhaps matches TRBD2 (5 bases). The CDR3 is 14 amino acids. Germline CDR1 SGHTA, CDR2 FQGTGA. The V end lost 5 bases, the J end lost 2 bases, and 10 bases lay between the germline ends. The CDR3 spells CASSAGVPYNEQFF. CDR3 in DNA: TGTGCCAGCAGCGCCGGGGTACCCTACAATGAGCAGTTCTTC.

The chain joins TRBV7-6 to TRBJ1-5; D call uncertain. The V end was cut by 4 bases, the J end by 0 bases, with 4 bases between. The CDR3 contains 13 residues. Germline CDR1 SGHVS, CDR2 FNYEAQ. CDR3 coding DNA: TGTGCCAGCAGCTCTAATAGCAATCAGCCCCAGCATTTT. It encodes CASSSNSNQPQHF.

CDR3 in amino acids: CASSPGGAWEKLFF. The CDR3, as DNA: TGCGCCAGCAGCCCGGGGGGCGCTTGGGAAAAACTGTTTTTT. The chain couples TRBV5-1 to TRBJ1-4; D possibly corresponds to TRBD1 (6 bases). Germline V gene sequence: CDR1 SGHRS, CDR2 YFSETQ. The CDR3 totals 14 residues. V shed 4 bases and J shed 8 bases, with 15 bases lying between them.